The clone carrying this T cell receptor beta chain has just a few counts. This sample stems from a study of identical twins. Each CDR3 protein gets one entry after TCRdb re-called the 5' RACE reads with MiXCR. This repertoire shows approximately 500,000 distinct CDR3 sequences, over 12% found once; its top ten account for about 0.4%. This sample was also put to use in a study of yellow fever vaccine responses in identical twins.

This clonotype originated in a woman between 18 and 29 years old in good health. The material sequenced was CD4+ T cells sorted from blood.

This CDR3 is CSVALSGSGETQYF. CDR3 bases: TGCAGCGTTGCCCTTAGCGGGAGCGGGGAGACCCAGTACTTC. The gene calls are TRBV29-1 and TRBJ2-5, with TRBD2 identical over 9 bases. Germline V CDR1 and CDR2: SQVTM, ANQGSEA. With V trimmed by 4 bases and J by 5 bases, 8 bases remained unmatched. The CDR3 runs to 14 residues.